Shown below are 16 T cell receptor beta chains from a single sample sequenced in a study of blood T cell repertoires in COVID-19. Measured with immunoSEQ multiplex PCR; TCRdb has only the in-frame clones, and not every one. The sample lists a few hundred thousand clones, about 87% occurring once. Sequencing was performed on PBMCs or T cells enriched from blood (not recorded which). These receptors were obtained from a woman between 18 and 30 years old who had recovered from COVID-19.

The chain links TRBV9 to TRBJ2-7, with 9 positions matching TRBD1. Germline CDR1 and CDR2: SGDLS and YYNGEE. Trimming took 0 bases from V and 4 from J; bases not matched to a gene: 5. This CDR3 has 15 residues. CDR3 in DNA: TGTGCCAGCAGCGTAGGACAGGGGGTTCTTTACGAGCAGTACTTC. Translation gives CASSVGQGVLYEQYF.

This clone was detected once. CDR3 loop: CASSQVGGGSYTYEQYF. CDR3 bases: TGTGCCAGCAGCCAAGTAGGAGGCGGGAGCTATACCTACGAGCAGTACTTC. The V gene is TRBV4-2, the J gene TRBJ2-7, with 7 bases lining up with TRBD2. Germline-derived CDR1 and CDR2 are LGHNA and YNFKEQ. The CDR3 is 17 amino acids. Losses at the gene ends were 1 base for V and 2 bases for J; bases not matched to a gene: 11.

The chain uses TRBV28 and TRBJ1-6; 9 positions match TRBD1. The V gene's germline CDR1 is MDHEN and CDR2 SYDVKM. J gave up 6 bases and V 3 bases, and 12 bases lay outside the gene matches. CDR3 length: 18 residues. CDR3 amino acids: CASSFPPGGQGRNSPLHF. The CDR3 nucleotides are TGTGCCAGCAGTTTTCCCCCCGGAGGACAGGGGCGTAATTCACCCCTCCACTTT.

The V call is TRBV30, the J call TRBJ1-4, with D possibly TRBD1 on 6 matching bases. The CDR3 extends over 16 amino acids. The germline CDR1 and CDR2 sequences are GTSNPN and SVGIG (reference sequence). The V gene lost 3 bases and the J gene lost 5 bases, with 19 bases spanning the gap. The CDR3 sequence: CAWRHWGRGRNEKLFF. The CDR3 nucleotides read TGTGCCTGGAGGCACTGGGGCAGGGGCAGAAATGAAAAACTGTTTTTT.

The chain links TRBV7-9 to TRBJ2-1; D remains unclear. The CDR3 length is 12 residues. The germline V gene has CDR1 SEHNR and CDR2 FQNEAQ (reference sequence). V lost 6 bases and J lost 7, with 10 bases in between. Here the CDR3 reads CASSYNGNEQFF. Written as DNA, the CDR3 is TGTGCCAGCAGTTACAACGGGAATGAGCAGTTCTTC. Full variable domain (missing parts from reference TRBV7-9 and TRBJ2-1): DTGVSQNPRHKITKRGQNVTFRCDPISEHNRLYWYRQTLGQGPEFLTYFQNEAQLEKSRLLSDRFSAERPKGSFSTLEIQRTEQGDSAMYLCASSYNGNEQFFGPGTRLTVL.

The rearrangement links TRBV28 to TRBJ1-5; no firm D call. Deletions cut 4 bases from V and 11 bases from J, with 9 bases between. CDR1 is MDHEN and CDR2 is SYDVKM in the germline V gene. The CDR3 extends over 11 amino acids. CDR3 DNA sequence: TGTGCCAGCAGTTCCCCCCGGGCCCAGCATTTT. This translates into CASSSPRAQHF.

The chain is built from TRBV11-3 and TRBJ2-1; D is unclear. The germline CDR1 and CDR2 sequences are SGHNT and YENEEA. Trimming took off 2 bases at V and 4 bases at J, with 6 bases between the two ends. CDR3 size: 13 residues. CDR3 region: CASSLFQYNEQFF. CDR3 nucleotide sequence: TGTGCCAGCAGCTTATTCCAGTACAATGAGCAGTTCTTC.

The chain couples TRBV2 to TRBJ2-5, with TRBD1 identical over 7 bases. V shed 6 bases, J shed 1 base, and the junction held 8 bases outside the gene matches. CDR1 and CDR2 (germline): SNHLY, FYNNEI. CDR3 length: 15 amino acids. The CDR3 protein is CASRPHKGAQETQYF. DNA for the CDR3: TGTGCCAGCAGACCCCACAAGGGGGCCCAAGAGACCCAGTACTTC.

This chain uses TRBV28 with TRBJ1-2; 8 positions agree with TRBD1. The V segment lost 5 bases and the J segment 3 bases; nucleotides outside the gene matches: 5. This CDR3 comprises 14 residues. Germline-derived CDR1 and CDR2 are MDHEN and SYDVKM. The CDR3, as DNA: TGTGCCAGCAGTCCAGGGGGCCTCTACTATGGCTACACCTTC. It codes for CASSPGGLYYGYTF.

V is TRBV28 and J is TRBJ2-7; 7 nucleotides align to TRBD1. Germline V lookup: CDR1 MDHEN, CDR2 SYDVKM. The CDR3 runs 12 residues. Unmatched junction bases numbered 2, after V lost 8 bases and J lost 1 base. CDR3 DNA sequence: TGTGCCAGCGGGACAGCGTCCTACGAGCAGTACTTC. Its translation is CASGTASYEQYF.

In DNA, the CDR3 is TGTGCCAGCGTGGGGGGGGGACAGGGTTTTGCCGAGCAGTACTTC. This gives the protein CASVGGGQGFAEQYF. This chain connects TRBV11-2 to TRBJ2-7, with 9 bases fitting TRBD1. V lost 8 bases, J lost 6 bases, and 14 bases stayed unmatched. This CDR3 has 15 residues. CDR1 and CDR2 (germline): SGHAT, FQNNGV.

This clone was detected many times. The chain has TRBV7-9 and TRBJ2-7; the D gene is possibly TRBD1 (6 bases). Germline lookup yields CDR1 SEHNR and CDR2 FQNEAQ (reference sequence). This CDR3 is built from 15 residues. Trimming stripped 3 bases from V and 2 bases from J, with 14 bases between. This chain's CDR3 is CASSFRGTEPYEQYF. Written as DNA, the CDR3 is TGTGCCAGCAGCTTTAGGGGGACGGAACCCTACGAGCAGTACTTC.

This chain connects TRBV29-1 to TRBJ2-5; no clear D gene. Germline CDR1 is SQVTM and CDR2 is ANQGSEA. The V gene lost 4 bases and the J gene lost 2 bases, with 14 bases spanning the gap. The CDR3 spans 14 residues. CDR3 DNA: TGCAGCGTTGCCCGAAGCGCCCCACAAGAGACCCAGTACTTC. Translated, it gives CSVARSAPQETQYF. The variable domain in full, completed from reference TRBV29-1 and TRBJ2-5, reads SAVISQKPSRDICQRGTSLTIQCQVDSQVTMMFWYRQQPGQSLTLIATANQGSEATYESGFVIDKFPISRPNLTFSTLTVSNMSPEDSSIYLCSVARSAPQETQYFGPGTRLLVL.

The DNA for the CDR3 is TGCGCCATCCCGGGATACGGGGTCAGGTTGGGATATAGCAATCAGCCCCAGCATTTT. It translates to CAIPGYGVRLGYSNQPQHF. The genes are TRBV10-1 and TRBJ1-5; no definite D call. Germline CDR1 and CDR2: WNHNN and SYGVQD (reference sequence). The CDR3 runs 19 residues. V was pared by 10 bases and J by 0 bases, with 28 bases between.

This chain connects TRBV2 to TRBJ2-1; no definite D call. Germline lookup yields CDR1 SNHLY and CDR2 FYNNEI. The CDR3 length is 13 residues. Trimming shortened V by 6 bases and J by 6 bases, and 12 bases separated the two germline ends. CDR3 sequence: CASRRLGSNEQFF. CDR3 bases: TGTGCCAGCAGAAGACTCGGCTCCAATGAGCAGTTCTTC.

This chain joins TRBV20-1 and TRBJ1-1; D call uncertain. The CDR3 runs to 11 residues. Germline V gene lookup returns CDR1 DFQATT and CDR2 SNEGSKA (reference sequence). V was shortened by 3 bases and J by 6 bases, with 8 bases between the two germline ends. CDR3 region: CSARPGSEAFF. The DNA of the CDR3 is TGCAGTGCTAGGCCAGGCTCTGAAGCTTTCTTT.